This T cell receptor (beta chain) was observed in a study of blood T cell repertoires in COVID-19 (TCRdb year 2020). With respect to the entire study: Collaborator samples came from the United States, Italy and Spain and covered acute and convalescent phases of COVID-19. Nearly every sample came with metadata listing a de-identified subject ID, COVID-19 status, age in years and sex. The dataset comprised deeply sampled blood TCRbeta repertoires from subjects exposed to, actively infected with, or recovered from COVID-19. The material from the prospective study consisted of cDNA or gDNA derived from T cells, B-cell-depleted T cells, or PBMCs. The repertoires were released in a freely available public database intended as a resource for research on the immune response to SARS-CoV-2. Samples were obtained from the ongoing ImmuneRACE study (first 160 participants) and from about 1,300 subjects provided by 6 global collaborators. Where available, HLA class I and class II types were obtained from metadata supplied by the sample provider rather than from assay-based typing.

The germline V gene encodes CDR1 MNHNS and CDR2 SASEGT. The CDR3 starts with the cysteine, ends with the phenylalanine, and has 13 residues. What the study reported, not specific to this receptor: The quantity of clinical and demographic metadata differed by source and by participant and was supplied without curation.

The immunoSEQ Assay, a bias-controlled multiplex PCR, was used to amplify TCRbeta CDR3 regions from genomic DNA. Regarding the original processing steps: The number of nucleated cells in each sample was estimated from the amplification of reference gene primers within the assay. To quantify the absolute abundance of each unique TCRbeta CDR3 rearrangement, sequence reads were collapsed and filtered. For each sample, productive Simpson clonality was calculated as the square root of Simpson's diversity index across productive rearrangements. TCRdb limited this immuneACCESS table to in-frame rearrangements with V and J called. A share of clones is missing; checked studies link under half to unresolved V genes, and the rest is unexplained. The V and J calls and clone size come from that table; D and trimming were worked out from the DNA. The sample records around 240,000 clones, 85% of which are singletons. The ten largest clones take up about 0.93% of the sample.

Collaborating institutions collected whole blood in K2EDTA tubes following their own protocols. Collaborator samples were shipped for TCRbeta analysis as frozen whole blood, isolated PBMCs, or DNA extracted from either sample type. A word on this clone: Its antigen target is currently unknown. The limits of the CDR3 on the DNA are not certain, so only TCRdb's listed CDR3 is given.

The chain uses TRBV6-1 and TRBJ1-1. This receptor was obtained from a middle-aged man with acute or convalescent COVID-19. Material: peripheral blood. The CDR3: CASSEGVAPGTFF.